One sample yielded the 2 T cell receptor beta chains listed below, sequenced in a study of shared clonotypes between healthy human individuals. Measured with immunoSEQ multiplex PCR; TCRdb has only the in-frame clones, and not every one. This sample has 2 million to 3 million clones, with 80% to 95% found just once. Sequenced: naive CD4+ T cells from PBMCs. Indicated subset: CD45RA+ positively selected. Source of these receptors: a man between 18 and 35 years old in good health. Some clones in this sample may be carry-over from other donors' samples.

The V call is TRBV7-8, the J call TRBJ1-5; D uncertain. Germline CDR1 SGHVS, CDR2 FQNEAQ. The length of the CDR3 is 16 residues. V was cut by 1 base and J by 9 bases, with 19 bases left in between. The chain's CDR3 is CASSLGSVSAPTPQHF. In DNA form, the CDR3 reads TGTGCCAGCAGCTTAGGTAGTGTATCGGCACCCACGCCCCAGCATTTT. Supplemented by reference TRBV7-8 and TRBJ1-5, the full variable domain reads GAGVSQSPRYKVAKRGQDVALRCDPISGHVSLFWYQQALGQGPEFLTYFQNEAQLDKSGLPSDRFFAERPEGSVSTLKIQRTQQEDSAVYLCASSLGSVSAPTPQHFGDGTRLSIL.

The chain employs TRBV21-1 and TRBJ1-5. TRBV21-1 is a pseudogene. CDR3 size: 15 residues. CDR3 loop: CASSKGAEPNQPQHF. The CDR3 coding sequence is TGTGCCAGCAGCAAAGGGGCGGAACCTAATCAGCCCCAGCATTTT.